These 21 T cell receptor beta chains were all obtained from the same sample, sequenced in a study of CD8+CD57+ T cells in acquired aplastic anemia. TCR beta VDJ and CDR3 were profiled, and genomic DNA was the template. In TCRdb, the reads were re-called with MiXCR into one record per CDR3 protein. The sample carries a few hundred thousand distinct CDR3 sequences, roughly 50% recorded once. It was patients with CD8+CD57+ cell expansion by flow cytometry who were chosen for sequencing. The sample comprised sorted CD4+, CD8+, or CD8+CD57+ T cells (not recorded which) from PBMCs. Receptors originate from a human donor with aplastic anemia.

This sequence joins TRBV20-1 and TRBJ1-5; 10 bases agree with TRBD1. The trim removed 3 bases at V and 6 bases at J, leaving 5 bases unmatched. This CDR3 spans 14 amino acids. The V gene's germline CDR1 is DFQATT and CDR2 SNEGSKA (reference sequence). The CDR3, as DNA: TGCAGTGCTAGTAAGGGACAGGGGTTTCAGCCCCAGCATTTT. It translates to CSASKGQGFQPQHF.

This clonotype was observed many times. The gene calls are TRBV5-8 and TRBJ1-2; maybe TRBD1 (6 bases). CDR1 is SGHTS, CDR2 YDEGEE, per germline. Trimming left V 4 bases short and J 2 bases short, with 9 bases between. The CDR3 length is 13 residues. CDR3 DNA: TGTGCCAGCAGCGACACAGGGAACTATGGCTACACCTTC. Translating gives CASSDTGNYGYTF. The variable domain in full, completed from reference TRBV5-8 and TRBJ1-2, reads EAGVTQSPTHLIKTRGQQATLRCSPISGHTSVYWYQQALGLGLQFLLWYDEGEERNRGNFPPRFSGRQFPNYSSELNVNALELEDSALYLCASSDTGNYGYTFGSGTRLTVV.

The chain uses TRBV5-5 and TRBJ2-6; tentatively, D is TRBD1 (5 bases). V was shortened by 2 bases and J by 0 bases, with 12 bases between the two germline ends. Germline loops: CDR1 SGHKS, CDR2 YYEKEE (reference sequence). The CDR3 is 17 residues long. CDR3 loop: CASSFPTASSGANVLTF. CDR3 DNA sequence: TGTGCCAGCAGCTTCCCGACAGCCAGCTCTGGGGCCAACGTCCTGACTTTC.

This clonotype has ten or more counts. The rearrangement joins TRBV9 to TRBJ2-1, with a tentative D call TRBD2 (6 bases). V dropped 0 bases and J dropped 8 bases, with 18 bases sitting between them. Germline CDR1 is SGDLS and CDR2 is YYNGEE. The CDR3 length is 16 residues. This chain's CDR3 is CASSVGGVLYSDEQFF. The CDR3 DNA reads as TGTGCCAGCAGCGTAGGCGGGGTCCTTTACTCGGATGAGCAGTTCTTC.

The chain is built from TRBV25-1 and TRBJ2-7, with 10 bases identical to TRBD1. In germline, CDR1 is MGHDK, CDR2 SYGVNS. The CDR3 runs to 13 residues. Trimming cost V 7 bases and J 7 bases; bases outside gene matches: 7. CDR3 sequence: CASTDRGPGEQYF. The CDR3 coding sequence is TGTGCCAGCACCGACAGGGGGCCAGGGGAGCAGTACTTC.

This clonotype was counted ten times or more. The chain recombines TRBV20-1 with TRBJ2-7, with TRBD1 identical over 7 bases. This CDR3 has 14 residues. Per germline, CDR1 DFQATT and CDR2 SNEGSKA (reference sequence). Germline trimming cut 6 bases from V and 1 base from J; bases unmatched to any gene: 9. The CDR3 DNA reads as TGCAGTGCCAACAGGGGAAGAGGATCCTACGAGCAGTACTTC. This gives the protein CSANRGRGSYEQYF.

There are many counts of this clonotype. The chain links TRBV5-6 to TRBJ1-1, with D uncertain. V dropped 1 base and J dropped 7 bases, with 14 bases sitting between them. Germline CDR1 and CDR2: SGHDT and YYEEEE. The CDR3 covers 14 residues. The CDR3 sequence: CASSLKVGEGEAFF. CDR3 DNA: TGTGCCAGCAGCTTGAAAGTTGGGGAGGGTGAAGCTTTCTTT.

This clonotype has only a few counts. The chain uses TRBV29-1 and TRBJ2-3; D ambiguous. The CDR3 covers 13 residues. Germline CDR1 SQVTM, CDR2 ANQGSEA. V dropped 1 base and J dropped 1 base, with 6 bases sitting between them. The CDR3: CSVEGGRTDTQYF. CDR3 nucleotides: TGCAGCGTTGAAGGGGGTCGCACAGATACGCAGTATTTT.

This clonotype was seen many times. The chain uses TRBV6-2 or TRBV6-3 and TRBJ2-7; a weak D match, TRBD1 (5 bases). V was clipped by 0 bases and J by 5 bases, with 14 bases between them. Germline CDR1 MNHEY, CDR2 SVGEGT. CDR3 length: 15 amino acids. CDR3 protein: CASSYSSRVPHEQYF. The CDR3 nucleotides are TGTGCCAGCAGTTACTCGAGCAGGGTTCCCCACGAGCAGTACTTC.

About this clonotype: This may stem from a read error, because a much larger clone lies one nucleotide away. V is TRBV18 and J is TRBJ2-2; D is unresolved. This CDR3 region has 12 residues. CDR1 KGHSH and CDR2 LQKENI come from the germline V gene. V lost 2 bases and J lost 6, with 4 bases in between. The CDR3 DNA reads TGTGCCAGCTCACCAGCAGCCGGGGAGCTGTTTTTT. Amino acid sequence: CASSPAAGELFF.

Notes on this clonotype: A read error may account for a junction end that differs from germline. V and J are TRBV15 and TRBJ1-1; tentatively, D is TRBD1 (5 bases). Germline V gives CDR1 LNHNV, CDR2 YYDKDF (reference sequence). CDR3 length: 14 amino acids. This chain's CDR3 is CVTSRDQLDTGAFF. The CDR3 region has the DNA TGTGTCACCAGCAGAGATCAGTTGGACACTGGAGCTTTCTTT.

Worth noting for this clonotype: This may stem from a read error, because a much larger clone lies one nucleotide away. This chain uses TRBV20-1 with TRBJ1-5; D ambiguous. Germline V gene data show CDR1 as DFQATT and CDR2 as SNEGSKA (reference sequence). CDR3 length equals 12 residues. DNA of the CDR3: TGCAGTGCTAGTCATAATATGCAGCCCCGGCATTTT. Residues: CSASHNMQPRHF.

V is TRBV7-9 and J is TRBJ1-2; D perhaps matches TRBD1 (5 bases). The CDR3 is made up of 14 amino acids. The germline V gene has CDR1 SEHNR and CDR2 FQNEAQ (reference sequence). Trimming pared 1 base from V and 6 bases from J, leaving 12 bases between. DNA of the CDR3: TGTGCCAGCAGCTTAGGGGCAGGGAATGATGGCTACACCTTC. It encodes CASSLGAGNDGYTF.

The gene calls are TRBV10-3 and TRBJ1-6; no clear D gene. Trimming removed 0 bases at V and 7 bases at J, with 10 bases between. Germline-derived CDR1 and CDR2 are ENHRY and SYGVKD. The length of the CDR3 is 15 residues. The CDR3 loop is CAISESPQRNSPLHF. In nucleotides, the CDR3 is TGTGCCATCAGTGAGTCCCCTCAGAGAAATTCACCCCTCCACTTT.

For this clonotype: A read error may be the cause here, since a much bigger clone is one base away. This chain connects TRBV19 to TRBJ2-3; perhaps D is TRBD1 or TRBD2 (6 bases each). The germline V gene has CDR1 LNHDA and CDR2 SQIVND (reference sequence). The CDR3 is 19 amino acids. Between the trimmed V and J ends, which lost 3 bases and 7 bases, there was a span of 29 bases. CDR3 in amino acids: CASSMISVTRGGMPHTQYF. The DNA of the CDR3 is TGTGCCAGTAGTATGATATCTGTGACAAGAGGGGGGATGCCCCATACGCAGTATTTT.

This clonotype was observed many times. The rearrangement uses TRBV19 and TRBJ2-4; D remains ambiguous. There are 14 residues in the CDR3. V lost 6 bases to trimming and J lost 1 base, with 10 bases between them. Germline lookup yields CDR1 LNHDA and CDR2 SQIVND (reference sequence). The chain's CDR3 is CASRQDGAKNIQYF. The DNA for the CDR3 is TGTGCCAGTAGGCAGGACGGGGCCAAAAACATTCAGTACTTC.

Comment on this clonotype: The junction does not match germline at one end; this may be a read error. The J gene is TRBJ2-3, the V gene TRBV7-7, with a weak D call TRBD1 (6 bases). Germline loops: CDR1 SSHAT, CDR2 FNYEAQ (reference sequence). The CDR3 has 15 amino acids. CDR3 residues: CASSSGQPSTDTQYF. The CDR3 nucleotides are TGTGCTAGCAGCTCCGGACAGCCAAGCACAGATACGCAGTATTTT.

As to this clonotype: A much larger clone differs by one base, so this may be a read error. V and J are TRBV5-1 and TRBJ2-7; TRBD2 aligns across 8 bases. This CDR3 is built from 15 residues. Germline V gene lookup returns CDR1 SGHRS and CDR2 YFSETQ. The CDR3 DNA follows: TGTGCCAGCAGCCTGCGGGGGGCCTCCTACAATGAGCAGTACTTC. It encodes CASSLRGASYNEQYF.

At least ten counts were recorded for this clonotype. This sequence joins TRBV30 and TRBJ1-5; D is undetermined. The CDR3 has 14 amino acids. CDR1 is GTSNPN and CDR2 is SVGIG in the germline V gene (reference sequence). The V and J ends lost 5 bases and 0 bases respectively, with 11 bases between them. The CDR3: CAWSYGFSNQPQHF. CDR3 coding DNA: TGTGCCTGGTCCTACGGATTTAGCAATCAGCCCCAGCATTTT.

With respect to this clonotype: A much larger clone differs from this one at a single base, so this may be a read error. V is TRBV12-3 or TRBV12-4 and J is TRBJ1-3; 10 bases align to TRBD1. This CDR3 has 15 residues. Losses at the gene ends were 5 bases for V and 8 bases for J; bases not matched to a gene: 9. The CDR3 protein is CASSTTGGQRDTIYF. CDR3 DNA: TGTGCCAGCAGTACGACAGGGGGCCAGAGAGACACCATATATTTT.

The gene calls are TRBV24-1 and TRBJ2-1, with a possible D match to TRBD2 (5 bases). This CDR3 has 12 residues. The germline gives CDR1 KGHDR, CDR2 SFDVKD. Trimming left V 5 bases short and J 9 bases short, with 10 bases between. Here the CDR3 DNA reads TGTGCCACCAGTGGGGAGTATGGTGAGCAGTTCTTC. Translating it yields CATSGEYGEQFF.